This T cell receptor beta chain is drawn from a study of vaccination effects on CD4 cells after COVID-19. Scientists isolated CD4+ T cells after a roughly nine-day culture period ended. Two-dose BNT162b2 or mRNA-1273 vaccination was given to participants. The CDR3 is 15 amino acids. V lost 0 bases to trimming and J lost 1 base, with 10 bases between them. CDR1 and CDR2 from the germline V gene are SGHRS and YFSETQ. For this clone: The antigen is unknown.

Profiling relied on immunoSEQ multiplex PCR, and the TCRdb table lists in-frame clones only, not all of them. The sample lists some 10,000 clones; about 75% were seen once. The chain joins TRBV5-1 to TRBJ1-1; possibly TRBD1 for D (5 bases). The source was CD4+ T cells from PBMCs cultured without peptide, collected after COVID-19 vaccination. The clonotype comes from a human donor who received a COVID-19 vaccine. CDR3 nucleotide sequence: TGCGCCAGCAGCTTGGATTTAGGGGCGAACACTGAAGCTTTCTTT. It translates to CASSLDLGANTEAFF. The whole variable domain, filled in from reference TRBV5-1 and TRBJ1-1, reads KAGVTQTPRYLIKTRGQQVTLSCSPISGHRSVSWYQQTPGQGLQFLFEYFSETQRNKGNFPGRFSGRQFSNSRSEMNVSTLELGDSALYLCASSLDLGANTEAFFGQGTRLTVV.